The clone carrying this T cell receptor (beta chain) was seen many times. What it binds is unknown. These data come from a study of T cell repertoires in cytomegalovirus infection. Study-wide context: From public TCR beta signatures came an indication of both CMV infection and matching HLA type.

V lost 2 bases and J 0 bases, leaving 13 bases between the germline ends. The CDR3 has 16 residues. The germline CDR1 and CDR2 sequences are SGHVS and FQNEAQ. Each CDR3 protein gets one entry after TCRdb re-called the reads with MiXCR. This sample has some 500,000 distinct CDR3 sequences, with just under 40% found just once. The clonotype was recovered from a human donor in good health (CMV status not recorded). Some clones in this sample may be carry-over from other donors' samples. The sequences come from cultured PBMCs, collected from culture after CMV antigen stimulation. The V call is TRBV7-8, the J call TRBJ1-2, with D possibly TRBD1 on 5 matching bases. CDR3 bases: TGTGCCAGCAGCTTAAGGGCCAGGGAGGCTAACTATGGCTACACCTTC. Encoded protein: CASSLRAREANYGYTF.